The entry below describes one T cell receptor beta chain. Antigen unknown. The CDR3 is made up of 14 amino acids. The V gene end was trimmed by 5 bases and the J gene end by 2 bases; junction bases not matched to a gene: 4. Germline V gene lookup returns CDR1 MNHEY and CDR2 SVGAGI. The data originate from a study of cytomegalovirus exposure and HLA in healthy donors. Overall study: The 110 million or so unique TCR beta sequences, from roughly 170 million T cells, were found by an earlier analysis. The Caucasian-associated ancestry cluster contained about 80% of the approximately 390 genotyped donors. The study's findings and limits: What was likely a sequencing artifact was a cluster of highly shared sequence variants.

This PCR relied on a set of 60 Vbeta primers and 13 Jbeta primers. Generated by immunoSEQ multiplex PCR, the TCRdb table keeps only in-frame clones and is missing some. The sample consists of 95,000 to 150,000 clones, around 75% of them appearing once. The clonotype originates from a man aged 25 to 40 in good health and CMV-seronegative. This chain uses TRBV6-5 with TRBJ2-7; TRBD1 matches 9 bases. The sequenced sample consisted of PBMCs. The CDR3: CASSQYRGPYEQYF. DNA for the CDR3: TGTGCCAGCAGTCAGTACAGGGGGCCCTACGAGCAGTACTTC.